The TCR beta chain described here comes from a study of shared clonotypes between healthy human individuals. The CDR3 is 13 residues long. Germline V lookup: CDR1 SGHTS, CDR2 YDEGEE. V was trimmed by 1 base and J by 5 bases, leaving 10 bases between them. This clone was observed a single time. In replicate PCRs of sorted subsets, approximately 200 ng DNA, approximately 30,000 T cell genomes, was used. Sequenced by immunoSEQ multiplex PCR; TCRdb stores in-frame clones only, minus some. This sample has a few million clones, with over 85% found just once. The gene calls are TRBV5-8 and TRBJ2-7, with D possibly TRBD1 on 6 matching bases. Material for sequencing was naive CD4+ T cells from PBMCs. Described subset: CD45RA+ positively selected. The TCR was taken from a man between 18 and 35 years old in good health. Some clones in this sample may be carry-over from other donors' samples. The CDR3 coding sequence is TGTGCCAGCAGCTTGAACGGACAGCACGAGCAGTACTTC. It translates to CASSLNGQHEQYF.